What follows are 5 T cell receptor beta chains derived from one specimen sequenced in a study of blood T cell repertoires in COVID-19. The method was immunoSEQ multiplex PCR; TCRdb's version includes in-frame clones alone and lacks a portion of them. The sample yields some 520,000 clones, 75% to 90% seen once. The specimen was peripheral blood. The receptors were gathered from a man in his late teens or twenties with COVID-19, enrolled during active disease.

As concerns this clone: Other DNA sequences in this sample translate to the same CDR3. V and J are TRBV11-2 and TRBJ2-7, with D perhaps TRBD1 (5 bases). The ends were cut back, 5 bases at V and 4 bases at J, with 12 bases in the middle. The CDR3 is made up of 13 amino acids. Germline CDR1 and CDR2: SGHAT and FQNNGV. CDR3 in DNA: TGTGCCAGCAGCCTAGGGGCCTATTACGAGCAGTACTTC. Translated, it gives CASSLGAYYEQYF.

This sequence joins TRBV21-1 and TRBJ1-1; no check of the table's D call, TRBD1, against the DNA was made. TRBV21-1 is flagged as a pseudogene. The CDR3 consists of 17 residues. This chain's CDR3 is CASSEPMRQGLNTEAFF. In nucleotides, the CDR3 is TGTGCCAGCAGCGAGCCCATGAGACAGGGGCTGAACACTGAAGCTTTCTTT.

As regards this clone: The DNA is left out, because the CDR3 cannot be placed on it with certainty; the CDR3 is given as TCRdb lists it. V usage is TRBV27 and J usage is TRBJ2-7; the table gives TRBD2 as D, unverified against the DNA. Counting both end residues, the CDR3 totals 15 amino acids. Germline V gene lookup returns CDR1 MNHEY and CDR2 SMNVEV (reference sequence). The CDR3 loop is CASSSSTTPRYEQYF.

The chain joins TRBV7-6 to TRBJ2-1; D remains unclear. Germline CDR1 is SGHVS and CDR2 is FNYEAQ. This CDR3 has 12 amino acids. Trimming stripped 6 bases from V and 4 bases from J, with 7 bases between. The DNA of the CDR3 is TGTGCCAGCAGTGTAGAGTACAATGAGCAGTTCTTC. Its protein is CASSVEYNEQFF. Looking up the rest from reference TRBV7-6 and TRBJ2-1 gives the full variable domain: GAGVSQSPRYKVTKRGQDVALRCDPISGHVSLYWYRQALGQGPEFLTYFNYEAQQDKSGLPNDRFSAERPEGSISTLTIQRTEQRDSAMYRCASSVEYNEQFFGPGTRLTVL.

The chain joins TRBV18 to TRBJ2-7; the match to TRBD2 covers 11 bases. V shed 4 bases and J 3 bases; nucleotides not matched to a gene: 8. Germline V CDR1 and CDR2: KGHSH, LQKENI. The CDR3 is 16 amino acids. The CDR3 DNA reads TGTGCCAGCTCACAGGGACTAGCGGACGGAGGCTACGAGCAGTACTTC. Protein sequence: CASSQGLADGGYEQYF.